One and the same sample provided the 23 T cell receptor beta chains below, sequenced in a study of T cell responses to AZD1222 COVID-19 vaccine. Some clones are missing from TCRdb's copy, which holds only in-frame ones; the method was immunoSEQ multiplex PCR. The data show about 110,000 clones, 80% to 95% seen once. This sample comprised peripheral blood, obtained 28 days after the second AZD1222 dose. The receptors come from an adult who received the AZD1222 COVID-19 vaccine.

This clone appeared a single time. The chain combines TRBV5-4 with TRBJ2-5; no clear D gene. The CDR3 loop spans 12 amino acids. Germline CDR1 is SGHNT and CDR2 is YYREEE (reference sequence). Deletions cut 0 bases from V and 5 bases from J, with 5 bases between. CDR3 nucleotide sequence: TGTGCCAGCAGCTTGGTAGGGGAGACCCAGTACTTC. Its translation: CASSLVGETQYF.

The V and J genes are TRBV7-2 and TRBJ2-7; the D gene is possibly TRBD1 (6 bases). V was cut by 3 bases and J by 3 bases, with 15 bases left in between. In germline, CDR1 is SGHTA, CDR2 FQGNSA. The CDR3 sequence is 15 residues long. The CDR3 DNA is TGTGCCAGCAGCTTGGATCTTAGGGACATCTACGAGCAGTACTTC. It is translated as CASSLDLRDIYEQYF.

The CDR3: CASSQPADTIYF. The CDR3 region has the DNA TGTGCCAGCAGCCAACCGGCGGACACCATATATTTT. The chain combines TRBV28 with TRBJ1-3, with D uncertain. From germline, CDR1 is MDHEN and CDR2 SYDVKM. The CDR3 totals 12 residues. V lost 6 bases, J lost 8 bases, and 11 bases lay in between.

This clone was detected only once. The chain links TRBV7-9 to TRBJ1-4, with no clear D. Germline V CDR1 and CDR2: SEHNR, FQNEAQ (reference sequence). This CDR3 is built from 14 residues. Trimming took off 6 bases at V and 8 bases at J, with 16 bases between the two ends. CDR3: CASRKDGLGEKLFF. In nucleotides, the CDR3 is TGTGCCAGCAGGAAGGACGGCCTCGGGGAAAAACTGTTTTTT.

The genes are TRBV12-3 or TRBV12-4 and TRBJ1-2; D remains ambiguous. The V end lost 2 bases, the J end lost 8 bases, and 9 bases lay between the germline ends. The CDR3 runs to 12 residues. CDR3 bases: TGTGCCAGCAGTTTATCGGAAGGAGGCTACACCTTC. Translated, it gives CASSLSEGGYTF.

CDR3 residues: CASTRITGGYTGELFF. The CDR3 bases are TGTGCCAGCACCCGAATTACTGGGGGCTACACCGGGGAGCTGTTTTTT. This rearrangement joins TRBV4-2 to TRBJ2-2, with D possibly matching TRBD1 (6 bases). Germline CDR1 LGHNA, CDR2 YNFKEQ. V was clipped by 7 bases and J by 3 bases, with 18 bases between them. The CDR3 consists of 16 residues.

The CDR3: CASSYSGGGEDEQFF. In nucleotides, the CDR3 is TGTGCCAGCAGTTACTCGGGCGGGGGAGAAGATGAGCAGTTCTTC. The rearrangement links TRBV6-5 to TRBJ2-1; 7 bases are shared with TRBD2. This CDR3 comprises 15 residues. With V trimmed by 0 bases and J by 8 bases, 7 bases remained unmatched. CDR1 is MNHEY, CDR2 SVGAGI, per germline.

The rearrangement joins TRBV7-3 to TRBJ2-1; unclear D gene. CDR3 length: 15 amino acids. V dropped 5 bases and J dropped 4 bases, with 15 bases sitting between them. CDR1 and CDR2 (germline): SGHTA, FQGTGA. CDR3 residues: CASSPNLGDYNEQFF. The CDR3 DNA reads as TGTGCCAGCAGCCCAAACCTAGGAGATTACAATGAGCAGTTCTTC.

The J gene is TRBJ1-2, the V gene TRBV5-1; D remains unclear. Trimming stripped 1 base from V and 5 bases from J, with 12 bases between. The CDR3 sequence is 14 residues long. In germline, CDR1 is SGHRS, CDR2 YFSETQ. The DNA for the CDR3 is TGCGCCAGCAGCTTGTCAACGGACCGATATGGCTACACCTTC. It is translated as CASSLSTDRYGYTF.

CDR3 sequence: CASSVAGTDNYGYTF. The DNA of the CDR3 is TGTGCCAGCAGTGTCGCAGGGACAGATAACTATGGCTACACCTTC. The rearrangement uses TRBV27 and TRBJ1-2; 7 nucleotides agree with TRBD1. The CDR3 is 15 residues long. V shed 5 bases, J shed 1 base, and the junction held 7 bases outside the gene matches. CDR1 and CDR2 from the germline V gene are MNHEY and SMNVEV (reference sequence).

The chain recombines TRBV7-9 with TRBJ2-7; 9 bases line up with TRBD1. The germline CDR1 and CDR2 sequences are SEHNR and FQNEAQ (reference sequence). With 4 bases clipped from V and 5 bases from J, the junction kept 6 bases outside the gene matches. This CDR3 has 14 amino acids. The CDR3, as DNA: TGTGCCAGCAGCTCCCTCGGGACAGGGCACGAGCAGTACTTC. This sequence encodes CASSSLGTGHEQYF.

This rearrangement joins TRBV29-1 to TRBJ1-2; a weak D match, TRBD1 (6 bases). The germline V and J ends were trimmed by 6 bases and 2 bases, with 10 bases remaining between them. In germline, CDR1 is SQVTM, CDR2 ANQGSEA. CDR3 length: 12 residues. The chain's CDR3 is CSVGQRNYGYTF. The CDR3 nucleotides are TGCAGCGTCGGACAGAGGAACTATGGCTACACCTTC.

The V and J genes are TRBV19 and TRBJ2-5; 7 nucleotides match TRBD1. This CDR3 contains 14 residues. The V gene end was trimmed by 4 bases and the J gene end by 2 bases; junction bases not matched to a gene: 4. Germline CDR1 and CDR2: LNHDA and SQIVND (reference sequence). CDR3 sequence reads: CASSRGTVQETQYF. In DNA form, the CDR3 reads TGTGCCAGTAGTAGGGGGACAGTTCAAGAGACCCAGTACTTC.

The DNA for the CDR3 is TGCGCCAGCAGCCAAGGACAGGGGGATTTTTCACCCCTCCACTTT. Amino acid sequence: CASSQGQGDFSPLHF. This chain connects TRBV4-3 to TRBJ1-6; 9 bases fit TRBD1. This CDR3 is 15 amino acids long. Germline values: CDR1 LGHNA, CDR2 YSLEER. Losses at the gene ends were 1 base for V and 9 bases for J; bases not matched to a gene: 4.

This clone was found once. The rearrangement joins TRBV7-9 to TRBJ2-6; a weak D match, TRBD1 (5 bases). The CDR3 loop spans 15 amino acids. V dropped 5 bases and J dropped 1 base, with 9 bases sitting between them. Per the germline V gene, CDR1 is SEHNR and CDR2 is FQNEAQ (reference sequence). The CDR3 region is CASSLPGSGANVLTF. The CDR3 DNA is TGTGCCAGCAGCCTTCCAGGGTCTGGGGCCAACGTCCTGACTTTC.

The chain recombines TRBV5-4 with TRBJ2-2; no clear D. V lost 0 bases and J lost 6, with 6 bases in between. The V gene's germline CDR1 is SGHNT and CDR2 YYREEE (reference sequence). This CDR3 has 13 amino acids. CDR3 coding DNA: TGTGCCAGCAGCTTGGGTGCCGCCGGGGAGCTGTTTTTT. This codes for CASSLGAAGELFF.

This chain links TRBV5-1 with TRBJ1-4, with D uncertain. Germline values: CDR1 SGHRS, CDR2 YFSETQ. V lost 4 bases to trimming and J lost 11 bases, with 24 bases between them. The CDR3 consists of 16 residues. The CDR3 loop reads CASSPPGEVGPGKLFF. The CDR3 nucleotides are TGCGCCAGCAGCCCGCCCGGGGAGGTGGGCCCTGGTAAACTGTTTTTT.

The genes are TRBV29-1 and TRBJ2-2; 7 nucleotides align to TRBD2. The CDR3 covers 14 residues. After removal of 4 bases from V and 5 bases from J, the junction contained 7 bases not matched to a gene. Germline V gives CDR1 SQVTM, CDR2 ANQGSEA. The CDR3 spells CSVGGLGGTGELFF. The CDR3 coding sequence is TGCAGCGTTGGGGGCCTCGGGGGGACCGGGGAGCTGTTTTTT.

V and J are TRBV5-6 and TRBJ2-1, with TRBD1 matching 7 bases. Germline V gene lookup returns CDR1 SGHDT and CDR2 YYEEEE. J was trimmed by 0 bases and V by 2 bases; bases with no gene match: 8. This CDR3 region has 17 residues. Here the CDR3 DNA reads TGTGCCAGCAGCTTTACCTACAGGGGCAGCTCCTACAATGAGCAGTTCTTC. Encoded protein: CASSFTYRGSSYNEQFF.

This clone was seen a single time. Here the CDR3 reads CASSRDYRYSYEQYF. CDR3 sequence (DNA): TGTGCCAGCAGCCGGGACTACCGCTACTCCTACGAGCAGTACTTC. The chain uses TRBV7-8 and TRBJ2-7, with 7 bases lining up with TRBD2. The germline V gene has CDR1 SGHVS and CDR2 FQNEAQ. The junction had 7 bases not matched to a gene; V was cut back by 5 bases and J by 0 bases. The CDR3 length is 15 residues.

The chain joins TRBV3-1 (or the pseudogene TRBV3-2) to TRBJ2-1, with TRBD2 identical over 9 bases. Germline CDR1 LGHDT, CDR2 YNNKEL (reference sequence). With 0 bases clipped from V and 5 bases from J, the junction kept 2 bases outside the gene matches. The CDR3 is made up of 15 amino acids. CDR3 in amino acids: CASSQDAGGHNEQFF. CDR3 DNA: TGTGCCAGCAGCCAAGATGCGGGGGGGCACAATGAGCAGTTCTTC.

V usage is TRBV19 and J usage is TRBJ2-4, with 8 positions matching TRBD2. The CDR3 loop spans 19 amino acids. V lost 6 bases to trimming and J lost 7 bases; unmatched junction nucleotides: 23. Germline V gene lookup returns CDR1 LNHDA and CDR2 SQIVND (reference sequence). CDR3: CASSPLPPWRGAGMNIQYF. Here the CDR3 DNA reads TGTGCCAGTAGCCCTCTCCCCCCCTGGCGGGGGGCGGGTATGAACATTCAGTACTTC.

The chain employs TRBV29-1 and TRBJ1-5; D remains ambiguous. The germline CDR1 and CDR2 sequences are SQVTM and ANQGSEA. The CDR3 contains 13 residues. V lost 4 bases and J lost 0, with 7 bases in between. The CDR3 DNA sequence: TGCAGCGTTGGGTGGGATAGCAATCAGCCCCAGCATTTT. Translating gives CSVGWDSNQPQHF.